The rows below give T cell receptor beta chains drawn from one sample of a study of OX40 agonist ivuxolimab in advanced cancers. This table comes from immunoSEQ multiplex PCR, and its TCRdb copy is limited to in-frame clones, with some not included. The sample shows under 45,000 clones, around 73% of them seen only once. This specimen was CD4+ or CD8+ T cells sorted from blood, taken in a trial of the OX40 agonist ivuxolimab. These receptors originate from an adult with an advanced solid tumor such as melanoma, head and neck, liver or kidney cancer. Both conserved end residues are part of each CDR3. The order of the fields is V gene, D gene, J gene, clone size, CDR3 protein, CDR3 DNA. D genes are given only for firm matches. Part of the rows lack a size; the others show once, few, many or a class for expanded clones.

TRBV20-1,-,TRBJ1-1,-,CSASLDGEAFF,TGCAGTGCTAGTTTAGACGGTGAAGCTTTCTTT
TRBV13,-,TRBJ2-7,-,CASSARSSRAGNSYEQYF,TGTGCCAGCAGCGCCCGGAGCTCCAGGGCAGGAAACTCCTACGAGCAGTACTTC
TRBV27,-,TRBJ2-2,-,CASRRGGGLAGELFF,TGTGCCAGCAGGCGCGGTGGGGGCTTAGCCGGGGAGCTGTTTTTT
TRBV28,TRBD1,TRBJ1-2,-,CASRVQGVRYGYTF,TGTGCCAGCAGGGTACAGGGGGTTCGGTATGGCTACACCTTC
TRBV7-7,-,TRBJ1-2,-,CASSWGWGTRFRANYGYTF,TGTGCCAGCAGCTGGGGGTGGGGGACTCGATTCCGAGCTAACTATGGCTACACCTTC
TRBV19,-,TRBJ2-1,-,CASRSVDEQFF,TGTGCCAGTAGGTCTGTTGATGAGCAGTTCTTC
TRBV6-5,-,TRBJ2-7,-,CASSYGQFEQYF,TGTGCCAGCAGTTACGGACAATTCGAGCAGTACTTC
TRBV27,TRBD2,TRBJ2-3,-,CASRTGLAFADTQYF,TGTGCCAGCAGGACGGGACTAGCGTTTGCAGATACGCAGTATTTT
TRBV7-3,-,TRBJ1-1,-,CASSPEGNTEAFF,TGTGCCAGCAGCCCCGAGGGGAACACTGAAGCTTTCTTT
TRBV18,-,TRBJ1-2,-,CASSPLDNPNYGYTF,TGTGCCAGCTCACCATTGGACAACCCCAACTATGGCTACACCTTC
TRBV10-3,-,TRBJ2-3,-,CAIRPKGERSGDTQYF,TGTGCCATCAGACCCAAGGGGGAGCGGTCCGGAGATACGCAGTATTTT
TRBV5-1,-,TRBJ2-2,-,CASSGWGQNTGELFF,TGCGCCAGCAGCGGGTGGGGACAGAACACCGGGGAGCTGTTTTTT
TRBV4-2,-,TRBJ2-2,-,CASSLGTFNTGELFF,TGTGCCAGCAGCCTCGGGACTTTCAACACCGGGGAGCTGTTTTTT
TRBV29-1,-,TRBJ2-7,-,CSVEDPLTGTGYEQYF,TGCAGCGTTGAAGACCCCCTTACAGGGACGGGCTACGAGCAGTACTTC
TRBV27,-,TRBJ2-3,-,CASSSPGVSYTDTQYF,TGTGCCAGCAGTTCCCCGGGCGTAAGCTACACAGATACGCAGTATTTT
TRBV5-1,-,TRBJ2-5,-,CASSFREQETQYF,TGCGCCAGCAGCTTCAGGGAGCAAGAGACCCAGTACTTC
TRBV19,-,TRBJ1-1,-,CAVGSEWNTEAFF,TGTGCCGTGGGCAGTGAATGGAACACTGAAGCTTTCTTT
TRBV25-1,-,TRBJ2-5,-,CASRRSHITETQYF,TGTGCCAGCCGTCGGTCACATATTACGGAGACCCAGTACTTC
TRBV2,-,TRBJ1-3,-,CASSEGAYSGNTIYF,TGTGCCAGCAGTGAAGGGGCTTACTCTGGAAACACCATATATTTT
TRBV5-4,TRBD2,TRBJ2-3,once,CASSPWGLAGKTDTQYF,TGTGCCAGCAGCCCCTGGGGACTAGCGGGAAAGACAGATACGCAGTATTTT
TRBV7-9,TRBD2,TRBJ2-3,-,CASSFSGATDTQYF,TGTGCCAGCAGCTTTAGCGGGGCCACAGATACGCAGTATTTT
TRBV5-1,-,TRBJ1-1,-,CASSPAGTEAFF,TGCGCCAGCAGCCCCGCCGGGACTGAAGCTTTCTTT
TRBV6-1,-,TRBJ1-1,once,CATQRNWGDTEAFF,TGTGCCACCCAAAGAAATTGGGGGGACACTGAAGCTTTCTTT
TRBV6-4,-,TRBJ2-3,-,CASSELAAPTDTQYF,TGTGCCAGCAGTGAACTAGCCGCCCCCACAGATACGCAGTATTTT
TRBV7-3,TRBD2,TRBJ2-7,-,CASSPLAGGPIEQYF,TGTGCCAGCAGCCCCTTAGCGGGAGGGCCCATCGAGCAGTACTTC
TRBV7-9,TRBD2,TRBJ2-3,few,CASSRTSGSPADTQYF,TGTGCCAGCAGCCGGACTAGCGGGAGTCCCGCAGATACGCAGTATTTT
TRBV7-9,TRBD1,TRBJ1-4,many,CASSIGQATNEKLFF,TGTGCCAGCAGCATCGGACAGGCAACTAATGAAAAACTGTTTTTT
TRBV5-1,-,TRBJ2-7,-,CASSLEAGGYYEQYF,TGCGCCAGCAGCTTGGAGGCAGGGGGGTACTACGAGCAGTACTTC
TRBV11-2,-,TRBJ1-1,-,CASSARLRNTEAFF,TGTGCCAGCAGCGCCCGTCTGAGGAACACTGAAGCTTTCTTT
TRBV6-6,-,TRBJ1-4,-,CASAAGSQNEKLFF,TGTGCCAGCGCGGCCGGTTCGCAAAATGAAAAACTGTTTTTT
TRBV9,-,TRBJ2-2,-,CASSVGRVATGELFF,TGTGCCAGCAGCGTAGGGAGGGTGGCCACCGGGGAGCTGTTTTTT
TRBV11-3,TRBD2,TRBJ2-7,-,CASTLGLAGVNEQYF,TGTGCCAGCACCTTAGGACTAGCGGGAGTAAACGAGCAGTACTTC
TRBV10-3,-,TRBJ2-5,-,CAINEGRGETQYF,TGTGCCATCAATGAGGGACGGGGTGAGACCCAGTACTTC
TRBV6-6,TRBD2,TRBJ2-2,few,CASSYTAGLAPGELFF,TGTGCCAGCAGTTACACCGCGGGACTAGCTCCCGGGGAGCTGTTTTTT
TRBV25-1,-,TRBJ1-1,-,CASSDRSSRVMNTEAFF,TGTGCCAGCAGTGATCGTTCTTCTCGGGTCATGAACACTGAAGCTTTCTTT
TRBV7-6,TRBD2,TRBJ2-3,-,CASRPTSGAADTQYF,TGTGCCAGCAGACCGACTAGCGGGGCGGCGGATACGCAGTATTTT
TRBV6-1,-,TRBJ1-4,-,CASNWGEANEKLFF,TGTGCCAGCAATTGGGGAGAGGCTAATGAAAAACTGTTTTTT
TRBV7-3,TRBD2,TRBJ2-1,-,CASSRTSGRLYNEQFF,TGTGCCAGCAGCCGGACTAGCGGGAGGCTCTACAATGAGCAGTTCTTC
TRBV4-2,-,TRBJ2-6,-,CASSQGIGGDSSGANVLTF,TGTGCCAGCAGCCAAGGCATAGGCGGGGATAGCTCTGGGGCCAACGTCCTGACTTTC
TRBV2,-,TRBJ1-1,-,CASSERKGGLGEAFF,TGTGCCAGCAGTGAACGGAAGGGGGGTTTAGGGGAAGCTTTCTTT
TRBV10-3,-,TRBJ2-3,-,CAISVGARGDTQYF,TGTGCCATCAGTGTCGGGGCTCGGGGGGATACGCAGTATTTT
TRBV19,TRBD2,TRBJ2-1,-,CASSRGGSSYNEQFF,TGTGCCAGTAGTAGGGGCGGGAGCTCCTACAATGAGCAGTTCTTC
TRBV7-2,TRBD2,TRBJ2-7,-,CASKGPSGLGHEQYF,TGTGCCAGCAAAGGCCCTTCGGGACTAGGTCACGAGCAGTACTTC
TRBV11-2,-,TRBJ2-6,-,CASSKQQSRANVLTF,TGTGCCAGCAGCAAGCAACAAAGTCGGGCCAACGTCCTGACTTTC
TRBV18,-,TRBJ1-5,-,CASSPTENQPQHF,TGTGCCAGCTCGCCCACGGAGAATCAGCCCCAGCATTTT
TRBV7-9,-,TRBJ2-7,-,CASSLAGQYEQYF,TGTGCCAGCAGCTTAGCCGGACAGTACGAGCAGTACTTC
TRBV15,TRBD1,TRBJ2-4,once,CATSRYGTELNIQYF,TGTGCCACCAGCAGATACGGGACAGAATTAAACATTCAGTACTTC
TRBV7-2,-,TRBJ2-2,-,CASSPGTGELFF,TGTGCCAGCAGCCCCGGGACCGGGGAGCTGTTTTTT
TRBV5-6,-,TRBJ2-4,-,CASSLYGSNIQYF,TGTGCCAGCAGCTTATACGGGTCAAACATTCAGTACTTC
TRBV7-2,-,TRBJ2-5,-,CASSLSRETQYF,TGTGCCAGCAGCTTAAGCAGGGAGACCCAGTACTTC
TRBV6-6,-,TRBJ1-2,-,CASSSGYDSSGYTF,TGTGCCAGCAGTTCAGGGTATGACTCATCTGGCTACACCTTC
TRBV18,-,TRBJ2-7,once,CASSPGGSYYEQYF,TGTGCCAGCTCACCAGGTGGGAGCTACTACGAGCAGTACTTC
TRBV7-2,TRBD2,TRBJ2-3,once,CASSLRLAGVLDTQYF,TGTGCCAGCAGCCTCAGACTAGCGGGAGTTCTGGATACGCAGTATTTT
TRBV6-7,TRBD1,TRBJ2-2,-,CASSRPGQAPLGELFF,TGTGCCAGCAGCCGGCCGGGACAGGCGCCTTTAGGGGAGCTGTTTTTT